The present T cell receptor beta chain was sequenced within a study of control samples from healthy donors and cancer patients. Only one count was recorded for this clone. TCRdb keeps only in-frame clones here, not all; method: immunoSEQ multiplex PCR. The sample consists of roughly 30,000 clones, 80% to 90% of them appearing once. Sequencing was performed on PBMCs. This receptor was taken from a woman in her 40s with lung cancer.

The CDR3 DNA sequence: TGTGCCAGTAGCCCCCACCTTGGCGGGGATCACTGGAACCTCTACAATGAGCAGTTCTTC. It specifies CASSPHLGGDHWNLYNEQFF. This rearrangement joins TRBV19 to TRBJ2-1; D perhaps matches TRBD2 (6 bases). The CDR3 is made up of 20 amino acids. Germline-derived CDR1 and CDR2 are LNHDA and SQIVND (reference sequence). The germline V and J ends were trimmed by 6 bases and 3 bases, with 30 bases remaining between them.